Listed below are T cell receptor beta chains from one sample, sequenced in a study of immune evolution from preneoplasia to lung adenocarcinoma. The repertoire was sequenced with immunoSEQ multiplex PCR; TCRdb's copy has only in-frame clones and lacks some. The sample yields 4,000 to 5,500 clones, around four fifths seen once. Sequencing used FFPE adjacent normal lung tissue. The receptors were gathered from a donor of 70 years or more with lung adenocarcinoma. The CDR3 runs from the conserved cysteine through the conserved F or W. D genes are given only for firm matches. Not every row has a clone size; where given, it reads once, few, many or a size class.

size | J | V | D | DNA | CDR3
. | TRBJ1-2 | TRBV11-2 | TRBD1 | TGTGCCAGCAGCTTGACAGGGGGCGATGATGGCTACACCTTC | CASSLTGGDDGYTF
. | TRBJ2-3 | TRBV11-2 | TRBD1 | TGTGCCAGCAGCTTAGAGAGGGGGCGCCCCTCAGATACGCAGTATTTT | CASSLERGRPSDTQYF
few | TRBJ2-7 | TRBV19 | . | TGTGCCAGTAGCCAGAGCGGCACCCCTAGCTACGAGCAGTACTTC | CASSQSGTPSYEQYF
. | TRBJ2-1 | TRBV9 | . | TGTGCCAGCAGCGTAAGCCAAGCGGCAAGCTCCTACAATGAGCAGTTCTTC | CASSVSQAASSYNEQFF
. | TRBJ2-1 | TRBV2 | TRBD2 | TGTGCCAGCACCGTGACTAGCGGAGCCTACAATGAGCAGTTCTTC | CASTVTSGAYNEQFF
once | TRBJ2-3 | TRBV2 | TRBD2 | TGTGCCAGCAAGCTTGGGGCTCCGGGACTAGCGGGAGGAGATACGCAGTATTTT | CASKLGAPGLAGGDTQYF
. | TRBJ2-2 | TRBV21-1 | . | TGTGCCAGCCTAGACAGGGGAGACACCGGGGAGCTGTTTTTT | CASLDRGDTGELFF
once | TRBJ1-5 | TRBV19 | TRBD1 | TGTGCCAGTAGCTCGACAGGGGGCGCCGGGAGCAATCAGCCCCAGCATTTT | CASSSTGGAGSNQPQHF
. | TRBJ1-2 | TRBV7-9 | . | TGTGCCAGCAGCCTAAGCGGGGCGGAGAACTATGGCTACACCTTC | CASSLSGAENYGYTF
once | TRBJ2-5 | TRBV11-2 | TRBD2 | TGTGCCAGCAGCCGATCATCCCCGGGACTAGCGGGAGAAGAGACCCAGTACTTC | CASSRSSPGLAGEETQYF
. | TRBJ2-7 | TRBV6-1 | . | TGTGCCAGCAGTGAAGCAGCGAACGAGCAGTACTTC | CASSEAANEQYF
few | TRBJ2-1 | TRBV28 | . | TGTGCCAGCAGTCCCTTCGGGGCTAGCAGTCACAATGAGCAGTTCTTC | CASSPFGASSHNEQFF
. | TRBJ2-7 | TRBV28 | . | TGTGCCAACTCCAAAGGCAGGGGCTACGAGCAGTACTTC | CANSKGRGYEQYF